One and the same sample provided the 4 T cell receptor beta chains below, sequenced in a study of CD8+ T cells in alopecia areata. Following extraction, RNA underwent reverse transcription to cDNA, which served as the sequencing template. Libraries were prepared by immunoSEQ multiplex PCR; TCRdb keeps only in-frame clonotypes and omits some of them. The repertoire consists of 150,000 to 200,000 clones, with 55% occurring once and the leading ten covering approximately 4.3%. Sequencing used CD4+ T cells sorted from blood. These receptors all come from a human donor in good health.

J is TRBJ2-1 and V is TRBV5-6, with D unresolved. V lost 4 bases and J lost 6, with 14 bases in between. From germline, CDR1 is SGHDT and CDR2 YYEEEE. The CDR3 totals 14 residues. The CDR3 reads CASSQWSLVNEQFF. The DNA for the CDR3 is TGTGCCAGCAGCCAATGGAGTTTGGTCAATGAGCAGTTCTTC.

This clone was counted many times. The chain uses TRBV7-2 and TRBJ2-2; 9 positions match TRBD2. The CDR3 length is 16 residues. The germline gives CDR1 SGHTA, CDR2 FQGNSA. The junction had 9 bases not matched to a gene; V was cut back by 5 bases and J by 5 bases. This CDR3 is CASSRRASGTTGELFF. As DNA, the CDR3 is TGTGCCAGCAGCCGCCGTGCTAGCGGGACAACCGGGGAGCTGTTTTTT.

CDR3 sequence reads: CSVPRGLGSYEQYF. The CDR3 nucleotides read TGCAGCGTCCCTCGGGGACTAGGCTCCTACGAGCAGTACTTC. The genes are TRBV29-1 and TRBJ2-7; 8 positions agree with TRBD2. Germline V lookup: CDR1 SQVTM, CDR2 ANQGSEA. With V trimmed by 6 bases and J by 0 bases, 7 bases remained unmatched. This CDR3 comprises 14 residues.

CDR3 bases: TGTGCCTGTAATAGTTTCCATGAGCAGTTCTTC. Amino acid sequence: CACNSFHEQFF. This chain joins TRBV30 and TRBJ2-1; D gene uncertain. Looked up from germline, CDR1 is GTSNPN and CDR2 is SVGIG (reference sequence). The germline V and J ends were trimmed by 6 bases and 8 bases, with 11 bases remaining between them. This CDR3 is 11 amino acids long.